Following are 2 T cell receptor beta chains from one sample sequenced in a study of CD8 T cells in ankylosing spondylitis. Study findings and constraints: Characteristic, it appeared, of ankylosing spondylitis blood was a TCR beta motif of about eight highly homologous variants.

Their target antigens are unknown. Using its own MiXCR run on the 5' RACE reads, TCRdb lists one record per CDR3 protein. The data hold fewer than 450,000 distinct CDR3 sequences, with approximately 17% observed a single time. The specimen sequenced was blood, either unsorted or a sorted T cell fraction (not recorded which). The receptor source for this set is a male donor with ankylosing spondylitis.

There are a few counts of this clonotype. CDR3 sequence: CASSLSSGRREQYF. In nucleotides, the CDR3 is TGTGCCAGCAGCCTGTCTAGCGGGCGGCGCGAGCAGTACTTC. This rearrangement joins TRBV3-1 to TRBJ2-7; 8 bases are shared with TRBD2. CDR1 is LGHDT and CDR2 is YNNKEL in the germline V gene (reference sequence). J gave up 6 bases and V 4 bases, and 8 bases lay outside the gene matches. The CDR3 is made up of 14 amino acids.

On this clonotype: This sequence may be a read error, since a much larger clone differs from it by one base. The genes are TRBV3-1 and TRBJ2-1; D gene ambiguous. The V gene's germline CDR1 is LGHDT and CDR2 YNNKEL (reference sequence). V lost 0 bases and J lost 8, with 2 bases in between. The CDR3 contains 11 residues. This CDR3 reads CASSQEDEQFF. Written as DNA, the CDR3 is TGTGCCAGCAGCCAAGAAGATGAGCAGTTCTTC.